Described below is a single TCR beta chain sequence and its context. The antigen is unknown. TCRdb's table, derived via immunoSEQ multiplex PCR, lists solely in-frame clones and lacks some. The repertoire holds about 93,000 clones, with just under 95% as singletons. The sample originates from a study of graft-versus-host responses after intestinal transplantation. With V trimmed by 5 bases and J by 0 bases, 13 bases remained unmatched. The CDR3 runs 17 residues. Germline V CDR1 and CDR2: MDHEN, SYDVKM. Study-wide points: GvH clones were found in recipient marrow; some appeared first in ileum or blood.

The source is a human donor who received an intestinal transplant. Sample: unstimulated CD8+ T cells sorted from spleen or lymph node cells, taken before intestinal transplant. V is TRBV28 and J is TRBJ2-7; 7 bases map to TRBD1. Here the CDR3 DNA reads TGTGCCAGCAGTCCCTCCTTATGGGACAGCCCCTCCTACGAGCAGTACTTC. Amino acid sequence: CASSPSLWDSPSYEQYF.